The rows below give T cell receptor beta chains drawn from one sample of a study of tumor and adjacent non-tumor tissue in lung cancer. TCRdb redid the calling of the multiplex PCR reads with MiXCR, one entry per CDR3 protein. The sample has around 70,000 distinct CDR3 sequences, approximately 73% seen once. Sequencing was done on a sample of lung tumor tissue. Receptors originate from a man aged 60 to 69 with non-small cell lung cancer. Each CDR3 is given without its conserved first and last residue. Fields, in order: V gene, CDR3 length, CDR3 protein.

v_call: TRBV20-1
cdr3_length: 10
cdr3_aa: NVITGTDTQY

v_call: TRBV28
cdr3_length: 16
cdr3_aa: ASSFLSSGTSVLYEQY

v_call: TRBV6-1
cdr3_length: 12
cdr3_aa: TSNPSLSNQPQR

v_call: TRBV29-1
cdr3_length: 11
cdr3_aa: SDSAGGDTDAF

v_call: TRBV5-1
cdr3_length: 12
cdr3_aa: ASSNEGSTGELF

v_call: TRBV21-1
cdr3_length: 13
cdr3_aa: ASSKNATISYEQY

v_call: TRBV5-8
cdr3_length: 15
cdr3_aa: ASSLEGLPSGANVLT

v_call: TRBV20-1
cdr3_length: 11
cdr3_aa: SARSLNTDTQD

v_call: TRBV29-1
cdr3_length: 12
cdr3_aa: SVLQGAGGYEQY

v_call: TRBV13
cdr3_length: 15
cdr3_aa: ASSLGEAGGSGETQY

v_call: TRBV29-1
cdr3_length: 9
cdr3_aa: NIEVIHEHY

v_call: TRBV6-6
cdr3_length: 14
cdr3_aa: ASSSTSSGRGHTQY

v_call: TRBV20-1
cdr3_length: 12
cdr3_aa: SGLTWRSYNEQF

v_call: TRBV6-2/TRBV6-3
cdr3_length: 12
cdr3_aa: ASSSALITGELF

v_call: TRBV29-1
cdr3_length: 13
cdr3_aa: SVGYRDRGGETQY

v_call: TRBV11-3
cdr3_length: 11
cdr3_aa: ASSLDCGYEQY